This T cell receptor beta chain comes out of a study of blood T cell repertoires in COVID-19. Assay: immunoSEQ multiplex PCR; the TCRdb copy retains only in-frame clones and omits some. The table has 200,000 to 250,000 clones, 90% seen once; the top ten hold around 15%. The TCR originated in a man aged 25-40 years who had been exposed to COVID-19. The sample taken for sequencing was PBMCs or T cells enriched from blood (not recorded which).

The CDR3 sequence is CASRLGGGQGDNEQFF. Written as DNA, the CDR3 is TGTGCAAGTCGCTTAGGAGGGGGACAGGGAGACAATGAGCAGTTCTTC. The genes are TRBV12-2 and TRBJ2-1; the table calls TRBD1, which could not be checked here. TRBV12-2 is given as a pseudogene. This CDR3 has 16 amino acids.